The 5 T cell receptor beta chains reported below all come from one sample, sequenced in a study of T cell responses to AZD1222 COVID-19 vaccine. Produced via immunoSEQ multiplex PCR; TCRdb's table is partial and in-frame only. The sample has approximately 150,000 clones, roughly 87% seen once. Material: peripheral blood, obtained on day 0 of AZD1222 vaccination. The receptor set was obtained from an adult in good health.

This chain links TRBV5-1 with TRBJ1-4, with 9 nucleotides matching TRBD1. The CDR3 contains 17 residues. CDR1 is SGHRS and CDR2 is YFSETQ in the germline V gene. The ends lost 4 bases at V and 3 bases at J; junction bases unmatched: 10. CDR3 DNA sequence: TGCGCCAGCAGCCCGGGACAGGGTGGTGCTCCTAATGAAAAACTGTTTTTT. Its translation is CASSPGQGGAPNEKLFF.

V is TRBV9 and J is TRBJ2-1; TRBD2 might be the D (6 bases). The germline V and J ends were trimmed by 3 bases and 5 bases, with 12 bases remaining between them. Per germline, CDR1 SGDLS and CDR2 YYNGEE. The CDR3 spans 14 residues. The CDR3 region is CASSAGTVNNEQFF. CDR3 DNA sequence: TGTGCCAGCAGCGCCGGGACTGTCAACAATGAGCAGTTCTTC.

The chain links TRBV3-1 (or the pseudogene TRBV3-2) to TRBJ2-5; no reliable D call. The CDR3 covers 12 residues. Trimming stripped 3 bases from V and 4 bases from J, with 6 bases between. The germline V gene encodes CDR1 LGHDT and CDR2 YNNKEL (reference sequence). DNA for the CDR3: TGTGCCAGCAGCCATTCAGGAGAGACCCAGTACTTC. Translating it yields CASSHSGETQYF.

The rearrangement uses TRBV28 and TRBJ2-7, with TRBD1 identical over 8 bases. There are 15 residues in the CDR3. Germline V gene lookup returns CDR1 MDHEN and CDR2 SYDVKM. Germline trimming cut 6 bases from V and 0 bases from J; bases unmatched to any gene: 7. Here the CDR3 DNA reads TGTGCCAGCAGGCCCGGGACAGGAAGCTCCTACGAGCAGTACTTC. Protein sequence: CASRPGTGSSYEQYF.

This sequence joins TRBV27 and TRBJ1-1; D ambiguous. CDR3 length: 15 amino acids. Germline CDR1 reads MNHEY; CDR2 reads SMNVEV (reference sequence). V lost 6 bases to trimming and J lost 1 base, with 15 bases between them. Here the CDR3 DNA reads TGTGCCAGCAGAAGGGATGGTTCTGGGAACACTGAAGCTTTCTTT. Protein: CASRRDGSGNTEAFF.